What follows are 24 T cell receptor beta chains derived from one specimen sequenced in a study of shared clonotypes between healthy human individuals. TCRdb keeps only in-frame clones here, not all; method: immunoSEQ multiplex PCR. The sample includes 2 million to 3 million clones, 90% to 95% seen only once; the top ten take approximately 0.36%. Sequenced: naive CD4+ T cells from PBMCs. The subset was: CD45RA+ positively selected. All receptors derive from a young man in good health. Some clones in this sample may be carry-over from other donors' samples.

The chain couples TRBV6-1 to TRBJ2-5, with 7 bases identical to TRBD1. The CDR3 has 14 amino acids. With V trimmed by 8 bases and J by 7 bases, 13 bases remained unmatched. Germline CDR1 reads MNHNS; CDR2 reads SASEGT. CDR3 in DNA: TGTGCCAGCTCTCCGGGACAGTCGTGGGGGACCCAGTACTTC. It yields the protein CASSPGQSWGTQYF.

This clone was counted only a few times. Other DNA variants within this sample encode the same CDR3. This rearrangement joins TRBV30 to TRBJ1-2; D is unclear. The V end was cut by 3 bases, the J end by 5 bases, with 4 bases between. CDR3 size: 10 residues. Germline loops: CDR1 GTSNPN, CDR2 SVGIG (reference sequence). The DNA for the CDR3 is TGTGCCTGGAGCTCATATGGCTACACCTTC. Translating gives CAWSSYGYTF.

The gene calls are TRBV18 and TRBJ1-3; D uncertain. Trimming took 3 bases from V and 0 from J, leaving 15 bases between them. Germline assignment: CDR1 KGHSH and CDR2 LQKENI. The length of the CDR3 is 17 residues. CDR3: CASSPTPPVNSGNTIYF. Here the CDR3 DNA reads TGTGCCAGCTCACCTACCCCACCGGTAAACTCTGGAAACACCATATATTTT.

V usage is TRBV28 and J usage is TRBJ1-3; no clear D. CDR1 MDHEN and CDR2 SYDVKM come from the germline V gene. The CDR3 totals 12 residues. Trimming removed 2 bases from V and 6 bases from J, with 5 bases in between. Written as DNA, the CDR3 is TGTGCCAGCAGTTTAAGGGCAAACACCATATATTTT. Its translation: CASSLRANTIYF.

The J gene is TRBJ1-2, the V gene TRBV28, with D maybe TRBD1 (6 bases). The V gene's germline CDR1 is MDHEN and CDR2 SYDVKM. This CDR3 comprises 14 residues. The V gene lost 8 bases and the J gene lost 6 bases, with 19 bases spanning the gap. The CDR3 sequence: CASGGNHRVDGYTF. CDR3 coding DNA: TGTGCCAGCGGAGGAAACCACAGGGTCGATGGCTACACCTTC.

This chain links TRBV2 with TRBJ1-1, with D maybe TRBD1 (6 bases). Trimming took 8 bases from V and 5 from J, leaving 15 bases between them. Germline loops: CDR1 SNHLY, CDR2 FYNNEI. This CDR3 region has 13 residues. In DNA form, the CDR3 reads TGTGCCAGCGGGTGGGGGGCGCGGACTGAAGCTTTCTTT. Translated, it gives CASGWGARTEAFF.

This chain uses TRBV7-3 with TRBJ2-3; D remains ambiguous. Trimming took off 8 bases at V and 0 bases at J, with 6 bases between the two ends. Germline V gene sequence: CDR1 SGHTA, CDR2 FQGTGA. The CDR3 is made up of 12 amino acids. The CDR3 sequence: CASGKSTDTQYF. The CDR3 DNA sequence: TGTGCCAGCGGCAAGAGCACAGATACGCAGTATTTT.

V gene TRBV7-2 combines with J gene TRBJ2-5, with D possibly matching TRBD2 (5 bases). Germline V gene sequence: CDR1 SGHTA, CDR2 FQGNSA. The V gene lost 4 bases and the J gene lost 6 bases, with 15 bases spanning the gap. This CDR3 is 14 amino acids long. The CDR3 DNA reads TGTGCCAGCAGCTCCGTACGAGCGGCCCAGACCCAGTACTTC. Translation: CASSSVRAAQTQYF. The full variable domain, rest sourced from reference TRBV7-2 and TRBJ2-5, is GAGVSQSPSNKVTEKGKDVELRCDPISGHTALYWYRQSLGQGLEFLIYFQGNSAPDKSGLPSDRFSAERTGGSVSTLTIQRTQQEDSAVYLCASSSVRAAQTQYFGPGTRLLVL.

The chain is built from TRBV5-1 and TRBJ2-1, with 7 nucleotides matching TRBD2. Germline V gene sequence: CDR1 SGHRS, CDR2 YFSETQ. CDR3 length equals 17 residues. Trimming at V came to 0 bases and at J to 0 bases, leaving 6 bases not matched to a gene. The CDR3, as DNA: TGCGCCAGCAGCTTGGCCGTCGGGGGGAGCTCCTACAATGAGCAGTTCTTC. Translation gives CASSLAVGGSSYNEQFF.

Comment on this clone: Other DNA sequences of this sample code for an identical CDR3. This chain links TRBV5-4 with TRBJ1-1; D not certain. The germline V gene encodes CDR1 SGHNT and CDR2 YYREEE (reference sequence). Trimming took 4 bases from V and 0 from J, leaving 4 bases between them. The CDR3 length is 12 residues. The DNA for the CDR3 is TGTGCCAGCAGCCTCATGAACACTGAAGCTTTCTTT. It yields the protein CASSLMNTEAFF.

DNA for the CDR3: TGTGCCAGCAGCTTAGGGGATACTTCTGAGCAGTTCTTC. Its protein is CASSLGDTSEQFF. This chain links TRBV7-9 with TRBJ2-1; no clear D gene. The germline gives CDR1 SEHNR, CDR2 FQNEAQ (reference sequence). This CDR3 is built from 13 residues. Trimming shortened V by 1 base and J by 9 bases, and 10 bases separated the two germline ends. Full variable domain (rest looked up from reference TRBV7-9 and TRBJ2-1): DTGVSQNPRHKITKRGQNVTFRCDPISEHNRLYWYRQTLGQGPEFLTYFQNEAQLEKSRLLSDRFSAERPKGSFSTLEIQRTEQGDSAMYLCASSLGDTSEQFFGPGTRLTVL.

CDR3 bases: TGTGCCAGCAGTTTCCTCGGACAGGGGTCAAAGGACACTGAAGCTTTCTTT. It is translated as CASSFLGQGSKDTEAFF. The chain recombines TRBV28 with TRBJ1-1, with 9 bases aligning to TRBD1. This CDR3 region has 17 residues. Germline V gene lookup returns CDR1 MDHEN and CDR2 SYDVKM. The V gene end was trimmed by 3 bases and the J gene end by 3 bases; junction bases not matched to a gene: 11. The full variable domain, with the rest looked up from reference TRBV28 and TRBJ1-1, is DVKVTQSSRYLVKRTGEKVFLECVQDMDHENMFWYRQDPGLGLRLIYFSYDVKMKEKGDIPEGYSVSREKKERFSLILESASTNQTSMYLCASSFLGQGSKDTEAFFGQGTRLTVV.

The V gene is TRBV9, the J gene TRBJ1-3, with D perhaps TRBD1 (6 bases). CDR3 length: 16 amino acids. Trimming cost V 0 bases and J 4 bases, with 14 bases left between them. CDR1 and CDR2 from the germline V gene are SGDLS and YYNGEE. CDR3 nucleotides: TGTGCCAGCAGCGTAGGTGGCGGGGGCTTGGGAAACACCATATATTTT. Amino acids: CASSVGGGGLGNTIYF.

The CDR3 here is CASSAGHSGGQPQHF. CDR3 nucleotide sequence: TGTGCCAGTAGTGCCGGACACTCCGGGGGCCAGCCCCAGCATTTT. V usage is TRBV19 and J usage is TRBJ1-5; D possibly corresponds to TRBD1 (6 bases). The V gene's germline CDR1 is LNHDA and CDR2 SQIVND (reference sequence). The V and J ends lost 5 bases and 7 bases respectively, with 18 bases between them. The CDR3 is 15 residues long. Together with reference TRBV19 and TRBJ1-5, the CDR3 gives the full variable domain: DGGITQSPKYLFRKEGQNVTLSCEQNLNHDAMYWYRQDPGQGLRLIYYSQIVNDFQKGDIAEGYSVSREKKESFPLTVTSAQKNPTAFYLCASSAGHSGGQPQHFGDGTRLSIL.

This clone was picked up one time. The chain combines TRBV18 with TRBJ2-7; D unresolved. The length of the CDR3 is 13 residues. The V gene lost 6 bases and the J gene lost 7 bases, with 16 bases spanning the gap. The germline gives CDR1 KGHSH, CDR2 LQKENI. The CDR3 reads CASSSPPRREQYF. The DNA for the CDR3 is TGTGCCAGCTCCTCCCCCCCGCGGCGGGAGCAGTACTTC.

The chain links TRBV5-4 to TRBJ2-7; unclear D gene. V lost 2 bases, J lost 0 bases, and 9 bases lay in between. Germline-derived CDR1 and CDR2 are SGHNT and YYREEE (reference sequence). The CDR3 sequence is 14 residues long. The CDR3 coding sequence is TGTGCCAGCAGCTTAGGGTACAGCTCCTACGAGCAGTACTTC. This codes for CASSLGYSSYEQYF.

This clone has just one count. This chain joins TRBV7-2 and TRBJ2-1; the match to TRBD1 covers 9 bases. V lost 5 bases and J lost 1; bases outside the gene matches: 3. The germline V gene encodes CDR1 SGHTA and CDR2 FQGNSA. The CDR3 spans 15 residues. The CDR3 sequence is CASSEDRGSYNEQFF. The DNA for the CDR3 is TGTGCCAGCAGCGAGGACAGGGGTTCCTACAATGAGCAGTTCTTC.

Notes on this clone: Other DNA sequences in this specimen translate into the identical CDR3. V usage is TRBV9 and J usage is TRBJ2-3; D unresolved. V lost 0 bases, J lost 3 bases, and 8 bases lay in between. The CDR3 sequence is 14 residues long. Germline V lookup: CDR1 SGDLS, CDR2 YYNGEE. CDR3 amino acids: CASSVAPSTDTQYF. The DNA of the CDR3 is TGTGCCAGCAGCGTAGCCCCTTCGACAGATACGCAGTATTTT.

This rearrangement joins TRBV19 to TRBJ1-3; possibly TRBD1 for D (6 bases). Germline CDR1 is LNHDA and CDR2 is SQIVND (reference sequence). The CDR3 extends over 14 amino acids. Trimming shortened V by 3 bases and J by 8 bases, and 14 bases separated the two germline ends. The CDR3 region is CASSISQGRYTIYF. The CDR3, as DNA: TGTGCCAGTAGTATTTCACAGGGTCGGTACACCATATATTTT.

The chain couples TRBV21-1 to TRBJ1-3; the D call of TRBD1 is as the table states it, not checked on the DNA. TRBV21-1 is recorded as a pseudogene. The CDR3 covers 17 residues. CDR3 amino acids: CASSKAPDRGGGNTIYF. The CDR3 nucleotides are TGTGCCAGCAGCAAAGCGCCGGACAGGGGAGGTGGAAACACCATATATTTT.

CDR3 loop: CASSEDRPGDSPLHF. In DNA form, the CDR3 reads TGTGCCAGCAGTGAGGACAGGCCGGGTGATTCACCCCTCCACTTT. The chain employs TRBV25-1 and TRBJ1-6, with 7 positions matching TRBD1. J lost 8 bases, V lost 3 bases, and 7 bases had no gene match. The CDR3 sequence is 15 residues long. Per germline, CDR1 MGHDK and CDR2 SYGVNS.

This clone was recorded once. This chain links TRBV6-6 with TRBJ1-5; the match to TRBD1 covers 8 bases. The CDR3 has 16 residues. Germline CDR1 reads MNHNY; CDR2 reads SVGAGI (reference sequence). Losses at the gene ends were 0 bases for V and 3 bases for J; bases not matched to a gene: 4. CDR3 bases: TGTGCCAGCAGTTACTCCCCAGGGGGCCTCAATCAGCCCCAGCATTTT. Protein sequence: CASSYSPGGLNQPQHF.

V and J are TRBV19 and TRBJ2-7, with D perhaps matching TRBD1 or TRBD2 (7 bases each). This CDR3 is built from 13 residues. The V gene lost 5 bases and the J gene lost 6 bases, with 14 bases spanning the gap. In germline, CDR1 is LNHDA, CDR2 SQIVND (reference sequence). Here the CDR3 DNA reads TGTGCCAGTAGTGGAGACAGGGAGGGCGAGCAGTACTTC. This gives the protein CASSGDREGEQYF.

CDR3 nucleotide sequence: TGTGCCAGCACCCGGACAGGGAACACTGAAGCTTTCTTT. Protein sequence: CASTRTGNTEAFF. The chain has TRBV9 and TRBJ1-1; TRBD1 matches 7 bases. This CDR3 is 13 amino acids long. With 6 bases clipped from V and 1 base from J, the junction kept 3 bases outside the gene matches. Germline CDR1 reads SGDLS; CDR2 reads YYNGEE.